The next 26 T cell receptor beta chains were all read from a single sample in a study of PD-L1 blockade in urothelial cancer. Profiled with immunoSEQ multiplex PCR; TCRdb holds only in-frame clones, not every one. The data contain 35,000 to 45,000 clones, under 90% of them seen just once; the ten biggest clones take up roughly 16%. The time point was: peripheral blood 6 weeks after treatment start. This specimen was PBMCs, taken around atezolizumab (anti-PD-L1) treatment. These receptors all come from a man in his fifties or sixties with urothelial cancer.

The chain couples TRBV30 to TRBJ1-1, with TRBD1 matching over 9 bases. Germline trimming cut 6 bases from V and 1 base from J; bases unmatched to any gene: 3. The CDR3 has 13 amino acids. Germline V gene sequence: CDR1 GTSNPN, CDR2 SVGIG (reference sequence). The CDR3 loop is CACRGQGNTEAFF. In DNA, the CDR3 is TGTGCCTGTAGGGGACAGGGGAACACTGAAGCTTTCTTT. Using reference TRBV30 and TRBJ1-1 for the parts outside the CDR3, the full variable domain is SQTIHQWPATLVQPVGSPLSLECTVEGTSNPNLYWYRQAAGRGLQLLFYSVGIGQISSEVPQNLSASRPQDRQFILSSKKLLLSDSGFYLCACRGQGNTEAFFGQGTRLTVV.

Here the CDR3 reads CASRRGGASTDTQYF. As DNA, the CDR3 is TGTGCCAGCAGACGGGGGGGGGCTAGCACAGATACGCAGTATTTT. The genes are TRBV7-2 and TRBJ2-3; TRBD2 matches 8 bases. With V trimmed by 6 bases and J by 0 bases, 5 bases remained unmatched. Germline loops: CDR1 SGHTA, CDR2 FQGNSA. CDR3 length equals 15 residues. Full variable domain (outside the CDR3, taken from reference TRBV7-2 and TRBJ2-3): GAGVSQSPSNKVTEKGKDVELRCDPISGHTALYWYRQSLGQGLEFLIYFQGNSAPDKSGLPSDRFSAERTGGSVSTLTIQRTQQEDSAVYLCASRRGGASTDTQYFGPGTRLTVL.

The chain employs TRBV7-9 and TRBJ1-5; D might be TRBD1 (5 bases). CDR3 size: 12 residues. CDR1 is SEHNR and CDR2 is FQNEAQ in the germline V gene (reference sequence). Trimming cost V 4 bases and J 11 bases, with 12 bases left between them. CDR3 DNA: TGTGCCAGCAGCTCGGGCGGAGGGGCCCAGCATTTT. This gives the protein CASSSGGGAQHF.

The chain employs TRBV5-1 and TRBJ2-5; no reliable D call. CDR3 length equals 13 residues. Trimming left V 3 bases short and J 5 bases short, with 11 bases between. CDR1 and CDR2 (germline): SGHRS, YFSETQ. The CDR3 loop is CASSSRGAETQYF. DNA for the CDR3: TGCGCCAGCAGCTCCCGTGGTGCGGAGACCCAGTACTTC.

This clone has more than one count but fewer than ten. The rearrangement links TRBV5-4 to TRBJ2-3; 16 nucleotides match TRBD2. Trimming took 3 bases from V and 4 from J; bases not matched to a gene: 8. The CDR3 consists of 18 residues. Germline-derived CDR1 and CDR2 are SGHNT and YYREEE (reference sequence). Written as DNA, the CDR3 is TGTGCCAGCAGCTCGTGGGGGACTAGCGGGGGGGCAGCAGATACGCAGTATTTT. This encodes CASSSWGTSGGAADTQYF.

The CDR3: CATSRDLGGRLMNTEAFF. CDR3 DNA: TGTGCCACCAGCAGAGATCTTGGGGGGAGGTTGATGAACACTGAAGCTTTCTTT. V is TRBV15 and J is TRBJ1-1; D is possibly TRBD1 (5 bases). Germline CDR1 reads LNHNV; CDR2 reads YYDKDF (reference sequence). The CDR3 loop spans 18 amino acids. Trimming removed 0 bases from V and 0 bases from J, with 17 bases in between.

CDR3 sequence: CSVEDRNYGYTF. In nucleotides, the CDR3 is TGCAGCGTTGAGGACAGGAACTATGGCTACACCTTC. V and J are TRBV29-1 and TRBJ1-2, with 7 bases matching TRBD1. From germline, CDR1 is SQVTM and CDR2 ANQGSEA. Trimming at V came to 3 bases and at J to 2 bases, leaving 0 bases not matched to a gene. The CDR3 is 12 residues long. Full variable domain (remainder filled in from reference TRBV29-1 and TRBJ1-2): SAVISQKPSRDICQRGTSLTIQCQVDSQVTMMFWYRQQPGQSLTLIATANQGSEATYESGFVIDKFPISRPNLTFSTLTVSNMSPEDSSIYLCSVEDRNYGYTFGSGTRLTVV.

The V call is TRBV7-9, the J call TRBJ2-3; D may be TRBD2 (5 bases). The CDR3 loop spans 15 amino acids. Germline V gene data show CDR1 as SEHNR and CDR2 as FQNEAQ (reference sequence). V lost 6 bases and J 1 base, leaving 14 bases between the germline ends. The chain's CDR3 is CASRLGLGGTDTQYF. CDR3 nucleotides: TGTGCCAGCAGACTTGGACTCGGGGGCACAGATACGCAGTATTTT.

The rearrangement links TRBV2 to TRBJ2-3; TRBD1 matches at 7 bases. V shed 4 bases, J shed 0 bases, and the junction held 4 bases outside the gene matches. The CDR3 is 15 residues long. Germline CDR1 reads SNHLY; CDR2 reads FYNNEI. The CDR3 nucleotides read TGTGCCAGCAGTGGACAGGGCGGGAGCACAGATACGCAGTATTTT. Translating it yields CASSGQGGSTDTQYF.

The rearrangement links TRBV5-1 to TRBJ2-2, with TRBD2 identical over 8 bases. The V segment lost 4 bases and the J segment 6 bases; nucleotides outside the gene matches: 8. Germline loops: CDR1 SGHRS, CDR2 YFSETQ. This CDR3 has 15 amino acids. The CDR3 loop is CASSPVGGAPGELFF. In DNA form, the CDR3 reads TGCGCCAGCAGCCCCGTCGGGGGGGCCCCCGGGGAGCTGTTTTTT.

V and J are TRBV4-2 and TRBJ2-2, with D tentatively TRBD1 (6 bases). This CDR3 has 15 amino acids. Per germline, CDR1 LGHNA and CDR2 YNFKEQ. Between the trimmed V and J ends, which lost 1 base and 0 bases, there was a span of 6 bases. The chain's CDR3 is CASSQGTANTGELFF. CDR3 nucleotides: TGTGCCAGCAGCCAAGGGACAGCGAACACCGGGGAGCTGTTTTTT.

CDR3 coding DNA: TGTGCCAGCAGCTTAGAGTCGGGGGGGCACAATGAGCAGTTCTTC. Amino acids: CASSLESGGHNEQFF. The chain has TRBV7-2 and TRBJ2-1; 8 nucleotides match TRBD2. V lost 1 base and J lost 5; bases outside the gene matches: 4. The CDR3 contains 15 residues. Germline CDR1 reads SGHTA; CDR2 reads FQGNSA.

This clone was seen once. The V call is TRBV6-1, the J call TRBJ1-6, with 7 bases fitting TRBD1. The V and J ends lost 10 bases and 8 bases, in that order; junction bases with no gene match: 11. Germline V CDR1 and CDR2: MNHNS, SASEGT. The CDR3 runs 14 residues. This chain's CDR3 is CATRTGTAYSPLHF. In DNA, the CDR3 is TGTGCCACTAGAACCGGGACAGCCTATTCACCCCTCCACTTT.

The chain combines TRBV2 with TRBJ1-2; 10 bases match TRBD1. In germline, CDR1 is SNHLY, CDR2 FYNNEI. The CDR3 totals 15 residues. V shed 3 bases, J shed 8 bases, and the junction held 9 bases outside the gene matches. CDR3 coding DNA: TGTGCCAGCAGTGACGCGACAGGGGGCTCGGGAGGCTACACCTTC. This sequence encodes CASSDATGGSGGYTF.

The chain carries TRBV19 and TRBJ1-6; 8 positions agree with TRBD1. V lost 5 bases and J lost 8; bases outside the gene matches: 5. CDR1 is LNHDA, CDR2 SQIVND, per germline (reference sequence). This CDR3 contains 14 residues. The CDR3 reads CASSPGTGYSPLHF. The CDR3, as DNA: TGTGCCAGTAGTCCGGGGACAGGTTATTCACCCCTCCACTTT. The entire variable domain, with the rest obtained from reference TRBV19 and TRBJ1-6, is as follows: DGGITQSPKYLFRKEGQNVTLSCEQNLNHDAMYWYRQDPGQGLRLIYYSQIVNDFQKGDIAEGYSVSREKKESFPLTVTSAQKNPTAFYLCASSPGTGYSPLHFGNGTRLTVT.

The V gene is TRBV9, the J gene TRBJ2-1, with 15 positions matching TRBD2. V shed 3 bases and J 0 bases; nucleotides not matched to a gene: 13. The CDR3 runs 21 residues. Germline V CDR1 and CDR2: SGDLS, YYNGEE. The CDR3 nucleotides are TGTGCCAGCAGCGCCTCCGGACTAGCGGGGGGGACCTTGAGCTCCTACAATGAGCAGTTCTTC. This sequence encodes CASSASGLAGGTLSSYNEQFF.

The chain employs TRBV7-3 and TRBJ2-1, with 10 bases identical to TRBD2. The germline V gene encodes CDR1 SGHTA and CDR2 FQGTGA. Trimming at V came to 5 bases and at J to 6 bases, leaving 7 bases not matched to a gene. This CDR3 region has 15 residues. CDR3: CASSPTSGVGNEQFF. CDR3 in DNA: TGTGCCAGCAGCCCTACTAGCGGGGTAGGCAATGAGCAGTTCTTC.

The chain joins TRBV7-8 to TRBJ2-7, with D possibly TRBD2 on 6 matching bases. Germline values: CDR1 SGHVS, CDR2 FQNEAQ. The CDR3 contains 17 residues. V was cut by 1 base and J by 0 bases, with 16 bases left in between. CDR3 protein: CASSLDLPFGSSYEQYF. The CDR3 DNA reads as TGTGCCAGCAGCTTAGATCTCCCTTTCGGGAGCTCCTACGAGCAGTACTTC.

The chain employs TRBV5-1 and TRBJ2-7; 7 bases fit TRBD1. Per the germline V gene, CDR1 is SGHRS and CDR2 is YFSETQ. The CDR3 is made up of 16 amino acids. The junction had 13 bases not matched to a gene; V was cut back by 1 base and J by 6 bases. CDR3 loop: CASSLNADRRLSEQYF. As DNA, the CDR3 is TGCGCCAGCAGCTTGAATGCGGACAGGAGGTTGTCCGAGCAGTACTTC. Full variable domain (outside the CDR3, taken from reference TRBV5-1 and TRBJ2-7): KAGVTQTPRYLIKTRGQQVTLSCSPISGHRSVSWYQQTPGQGLQFLFEYFSETQRNKGNFPGRFSGRQFSNSRSEMNVSTLELGDSALYLCASSLNADRRLSEQYFGPGTRLTVT.

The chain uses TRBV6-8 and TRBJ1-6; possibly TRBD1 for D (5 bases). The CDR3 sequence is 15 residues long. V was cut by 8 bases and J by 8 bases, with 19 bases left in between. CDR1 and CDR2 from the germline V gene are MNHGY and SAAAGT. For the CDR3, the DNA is TGTGCCAGCGAAGCCCAGGGTATAGTTCATTCACCCCTCCACTTT. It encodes CASEAQGIVHSPLHF.

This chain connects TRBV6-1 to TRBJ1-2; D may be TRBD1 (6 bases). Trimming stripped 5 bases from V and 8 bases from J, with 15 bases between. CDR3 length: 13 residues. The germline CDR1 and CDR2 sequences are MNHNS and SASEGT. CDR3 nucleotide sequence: TGTGCCAGCAGTCGGACAGCCTTGGAGGGCTACACCTTC. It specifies CASSRTALEGYTF.

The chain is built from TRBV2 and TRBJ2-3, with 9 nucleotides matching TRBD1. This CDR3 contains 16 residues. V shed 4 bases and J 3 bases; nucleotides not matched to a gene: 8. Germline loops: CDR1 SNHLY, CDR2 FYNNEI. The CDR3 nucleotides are TGTGCCAGCAGTGTGGGACAGGGAAGCGTAACAGATACGCAGTATTTT. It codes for CASSVGQGSVTDTQYF. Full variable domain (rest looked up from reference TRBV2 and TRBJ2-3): EPEVTQTPSHQVTQMGQEVILRCVPISNHLYFYWYRQILGQKVEFLVSFYNNEISEKSEIFDDQFSVERPDGSNFTLKIRSTKLEDSAMYFCASSVGQGSVTDTQYFGPGTRLTVL.

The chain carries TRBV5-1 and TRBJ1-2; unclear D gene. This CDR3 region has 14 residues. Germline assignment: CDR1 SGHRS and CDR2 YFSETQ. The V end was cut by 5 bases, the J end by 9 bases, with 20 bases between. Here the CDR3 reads CASRAGGKVFSYTF. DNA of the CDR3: TGCGCCAGCAGGGCCGGAGGTAAAGTTTTTAGCTACACCTTC.

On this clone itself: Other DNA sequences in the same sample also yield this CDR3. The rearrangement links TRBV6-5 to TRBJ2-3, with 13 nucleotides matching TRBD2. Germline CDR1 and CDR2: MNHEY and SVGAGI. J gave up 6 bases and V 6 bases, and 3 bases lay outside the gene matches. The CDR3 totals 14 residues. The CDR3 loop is CASRTSGGTDTQYF. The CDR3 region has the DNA TGTGCCAGCAGGACTAGCGGGGGGACGGATACGCAGTATTTT.

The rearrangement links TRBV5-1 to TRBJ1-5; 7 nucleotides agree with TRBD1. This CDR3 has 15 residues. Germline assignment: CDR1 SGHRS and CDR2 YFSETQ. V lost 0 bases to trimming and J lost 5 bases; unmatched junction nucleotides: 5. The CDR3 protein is CASSLAGTEYQPQHF. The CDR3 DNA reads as TGCGCCAGCAGCTTGGCCGGGACAGAGTATCAGCCCCAGCATTTT.

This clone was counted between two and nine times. The CDR3 spells CASSPKGPNSPLHF. The CDR3 region has the DNA TGTGCCAGCAGCCCCAAGGGGCCGAATTCACCCCTCCACTTT. The J gene is TRBJ1-6, the V gene TRBV5-4, with a weak D call TRBD1 (5 bases). V was shortened by 4 bases and J by 7 bases, with 12 bases between the two germline ends. CDR1 is SGHNT and CDR2 is YYREEE in the germline V gene (reference sequence). This CDR3 is 14 amino acids long.